The 20 T cell receptor beta chains below were found in one sample sequenced in a study of blood T cell repertoires in COVID-19. Produced via immunoSEQ multiplex PCR; TCRdb's table is partial and in-frame only. The table includes some 170,000 clones, roughly 86% detected once. The sample consisted of peripheral blood. These receptors were collected from a woman in her sixties who had recovered from COVID-19.

V is TRBV10-3 and J is TRBJ2-2; D is possibly TRBD2 (5 bases). CDR3 length equals 15 residues. The V and J ends lost 3 bases and 0 bases respectively, with 8 bases between them. Germline CDR1 ENHRY, CDR2 SYGVKD. This CDR3 is CAISDMGANTGELFF. The CDR3 DNA reads TGTGCCATCAGTGATATGGGAGCGAACACCGGGGAGCTGTTTTTT.

This clone has just a few counts. V and J are TRBV4-3 and TRBJ2-3; 7 nucleotides line up with TRBD2. J lost 9 bases, V lost 1 base, and 16 bases had no gene match. This CDR3 contains 17 residues. In germline, CDR1 is LGHNA, CDR2 YSLEER. The CDR3 bases are TGCGCCAGCAGCCAAGGTAAAGCGGGGTTCGGCGACGAAACGCAGTATTTT. This translates into CASSQGKAGFGDETQYF.

The chain carries TRBV24-1 and TRBJ1-2; D is possibly TRBD1 (6 bases). V was pared by 1 base and J by 8 bases, with 10 bases between. The CDR3 loop spans 13 amino acids. Germline V lookup: CDR1 KGHDR, CDR2 SFDVKD. The CDR3 DNA sequence: TGTGCCACCAGTGATTTAGGGGGTCGAGGCTACACCTTC. It encodes CATSDLGGRGYTF.

Comments on this clone: The sample carries other DNA sequences with the same CDR3. The rearrangement links TRBV6-5 to TRBJ1-1, with D maybe TRBD1 (6 bases). Trimming stripped 0 bases from V and 2 bases from J, with 10 bases between. The CDR3 runs 15 residues. CDR1 and CDR2 from the germline V gene are MNHEY and SVGAGI. CDR3 protein: CASSYSGHLNTEAFF. DNA of the CDR3: TGTGCCAGCAGTTACTCGGGACACCTCAACACTGAAGCTTTCTTT.

This clone was seen once. The chain joins TRBV9 to TRBJ1-6; TRBD1 matches at 7 bases. The CDR3 spans 14 residues. Germline trimming cut 3 bases from V and 10 bases from J; bases unmatched to any gene: 7. In germline, CDR1 is SGDLS, CDR2 YYNGEE. The CDR3 coding sequence is TGTGCCAGCAGCGAGGACAGGCTCGTCTCACCCCTCCACTTT. Translation: CASSEDRLVSPLHF.

The chain couples TRBV7-9 to TRBJ1-2; 7 nucleotides line up with TRBD1. With V trimmed by 5 bases and J by 8 bases, 5 bases remained unmatched. This CDR3 contains 12 residues. CDR1 and CDR2 (germline): SEHNR, FQNEAQ (reference sequence). Written as DNA, the CDR3 is TGTGCCAGCAGCCAGGGGGGCATCGGCTACACCTTC. As protein: CASSQGGIGYTF.

With regard to this clone: An end of the junction does not agree with germline; a read error may underlie this. J is TRBJ2-5 and V is TRBV10-3, with 7 bases lining up with TRBD1. CDR1 and CDR2 from the germline V gene are ENHRY and SYGVKD. The CDR3 covers 16 residues. The CDR3 is CAISKSWGQNQETQYF. The CDR3 bases are TGTGCCATCAGTAAGTCATGGGGACAGAACCAAGAGACCCAGTACTTC.

This clone has only one observation. This chain joins TRBV5-1 and TRBJ2-3; D is unresolved. The CDR3 runs 14 residues. Trimming pared 2 bases from V and 0 bases from J, leaving 7 bases between. Germline assignment: CDR1 SGHRS and CDR2 YFSETQ. This CDR3 is CASSFSASTDTQYF. CDR3 coding DNA: TGCGCCAGCAGCTTTTCAGCGAGCACAGATACGCAGTATTTT.

V usage is TRBV30 and J usage is TRBJ2-7, with 7 bases aligning to TRBD1. Germline trimming cut 4 bases from V and 4 bases from J; bases unmatched to any gene: 7. This CDR3 comprises 13 residues. CDR1 is GTSNPN, CDR2 SVGIG, per germline (reference sequence). Written as DNA, the CDR3 is TGTGCCTGGACCGGGACAGACCCATACGAGCAGTACTTC. This translates into CAWTGTDPYEQYF.

This rearrangement joins TRBV6-6 to TRBJ1-5, with D maybe TRBD1 (5 bases). The V and J ends lost 6 bases and 8 bases respectively, with 11 bases between them. The length of the CDR3 is 12 residues. The germline CDR1 and CDR2 sequences are MNHNY and SVGAGI (reference sequence). The CDR3 sequence is CASRLGGEPQHF. CDR3 coding DNA: TGTGCCAGCAGGCTGGGGGGTGAGCCCCAGCATTTT.

The chain links TRBV7-2 to TRBJ2-3, with 11 bases fitting TRBD1. CDR1 SGHTA and CDR2 FQGNSA come from the germline V gene. Germline trimming cut 6 bases from V and 5 bases from J; bases unmatched to any gene: 7. The CDR3 contains 15 residues. The CDR3 DNA sequence: TGTGCCAGCAGGATGGACAGGGGGCGTGAAGATACGCAGTATTTT. Translation: CASRMDRGREDTQYF.

The rearrangement links TRBV2 to TRBJ2-3; 8 bases align to TRBD2. After removal of 5 bases from V and 9 bases from J, the junction contained 10 bases not matched to a gene. The CDR3 length is 14 residues. The germline gives CDR1 SNHLY, CDR2 FYNNEI. CDR3 DNA: TGTGCCAGCAGTCCTGGACTAGCTTCAGTCACGCAGTATTTT. This codes for CASSPGLASVTQYF.

This clone came up many times. The V gene is TRBV4-1, the J gene TRBJ2-3, with 15 positions matching TRBD2. CDR3 size: 16 residues. V lost 4 bases to trimming and J lost 5 bases; unmatched junction nucleotides: 4. Germline V lookup: CDR1 MGHRA, CDR2 YSYEKL. The CDR3: CASSRTSGGAEDTQYF. The CDR3 nucleotides read TGCGCCAGCAGCCGGACTAGCGGGGGGGCCGAAGATACGCAGTATTTT.

V is TRBV5-8 and J is TRBJ1-2, with 7 bases identical to TRBD1. Germline assignment: CDR1 SGHTS and CDR2 YDEGEE. This CDR3 is built from 14 residues. V gave up 4 bases and J gave up 4 bases; unmatched junction bases: 7. The CDR3 sequence is CASSLPGQIYGYTF. For the CDR3, the DNA is TGTGCCAGCAGCCTGCCGGGACAGATCTATGGCTACACCTTC.

The chain employs TRBV5-1 and TRBJ2-3; D perhaps matches TRBD1 (8 bases). CDR3 length: 17 residues. Trimming left V 0 bases short and J 1 base short, with 15 bases between. Germline lookup yields CDR1 SGHRS and CDR2 YFSETQ. CDR3 nucleotide sequence: TGCGCCAGCAGCTTGGTAATAACAGGGGGGGGCACAGATACGCAGTATTTT. It encodes CASSLVITGGGTDTQYF.

CDR3 in amino acids: CASSHEGAYEQYF. The DNA of the CDR3 is TGTGCCAGCAGCCACGAAGGGGCCTACGAGCAGTACTTC. V is TRBV27 and J is TRBJ2-7, with D tentatively TRBD1 (5 bases). The CDR3 is made up of 13 amino acids. Trimming shortened V by 6 bases and J by 2 bases, and 11 bases separated the two germline ends. The germline CDR1 and CDR2 sequences are MNHEY and SMNVEV (reference sequence).

This chain links TRBV3-1 (or the pseudogene TRBV3-2) with TRBJ2-7, with D possibly matching TRBD2 (6 bases). Germline V gene lookup returns CDR1 LGHDT and CDR2 YNNKEL (reference sequence). The CDR3 has 14 amino acids. V lost 3 bases and J lost 3, with 12 bases in between. The DNA for the CDR3 is TGTGCCAGCAGCCATACAGCGGGTAACTACGAGCAGTACTTC. As protein: CASSHTAGNYEQYF.

This clone was seen a single time. V and J are TRBV4-3 and TRBJ1-2; D perhaps matches TRBD1 (6 bases). The CDR3 has 14 residues. V was shortened by 1 base and J by 2 bases, with 8 bases between the two germline ends. Germline V gene lookup returns CDR1 LGHNA and CDR2 YSLEER. The CDR3 bases are TGCGCCAGCAGCCAAGCTCAGGGGAACTATGGCTACACCTTC. Amino acid sequence: CASSQAQGNYGYTF.

This clone has a handful of counts. This sequence joins TRBV15 and TRBJ2-1, with D possibly matching TRBD2 (6 bases). Trimming took 1 base from V and 0 from J, leaving 19 bases between them. Germline values: CDR1 LNHNV, CDR2 YYDKDF (reference sequence). The length of the CDR3 is 19 residues. The CDR3 DNA sequence: TGTGCCACCAGCAGAGGTTCAAATGCGGGAAGGGGCTCCTACAATGAGCAGTTCTTC. It specifies CATSRGSNAGRGSYNEQFF.

V is TRBV19 and J is TRBJ1-1; TRBD1 agrees at 7 bases. The length of the CDR3 is 14 residues. V trimming: 5 bases; J trimming: 5 bases; junction bases outside the gene matches: 8. Germline V gene sequence: CDR1 LNHDA, CDR2 SQIVND (reference sequence). CDR3: CASSPRTGGTEAFF. The CDR3 nucleotides read TGTGCCAGTAGTCCTCGGACAGGCGGGACTGAAGCTTTCTTT. The full variable domain, completed using reference TRBV19 and TRBJ1-1, is DGGITQSPKYLFRKEGQNVTLSCEQNLNHDAMYWYRQDPGQGLRLIYYSQIVNDFQKGDIAEGYSVSREKKESFPLTVTSAQKNPTAFYLCASSPRTGGTEAFFGQGTRLTVV.